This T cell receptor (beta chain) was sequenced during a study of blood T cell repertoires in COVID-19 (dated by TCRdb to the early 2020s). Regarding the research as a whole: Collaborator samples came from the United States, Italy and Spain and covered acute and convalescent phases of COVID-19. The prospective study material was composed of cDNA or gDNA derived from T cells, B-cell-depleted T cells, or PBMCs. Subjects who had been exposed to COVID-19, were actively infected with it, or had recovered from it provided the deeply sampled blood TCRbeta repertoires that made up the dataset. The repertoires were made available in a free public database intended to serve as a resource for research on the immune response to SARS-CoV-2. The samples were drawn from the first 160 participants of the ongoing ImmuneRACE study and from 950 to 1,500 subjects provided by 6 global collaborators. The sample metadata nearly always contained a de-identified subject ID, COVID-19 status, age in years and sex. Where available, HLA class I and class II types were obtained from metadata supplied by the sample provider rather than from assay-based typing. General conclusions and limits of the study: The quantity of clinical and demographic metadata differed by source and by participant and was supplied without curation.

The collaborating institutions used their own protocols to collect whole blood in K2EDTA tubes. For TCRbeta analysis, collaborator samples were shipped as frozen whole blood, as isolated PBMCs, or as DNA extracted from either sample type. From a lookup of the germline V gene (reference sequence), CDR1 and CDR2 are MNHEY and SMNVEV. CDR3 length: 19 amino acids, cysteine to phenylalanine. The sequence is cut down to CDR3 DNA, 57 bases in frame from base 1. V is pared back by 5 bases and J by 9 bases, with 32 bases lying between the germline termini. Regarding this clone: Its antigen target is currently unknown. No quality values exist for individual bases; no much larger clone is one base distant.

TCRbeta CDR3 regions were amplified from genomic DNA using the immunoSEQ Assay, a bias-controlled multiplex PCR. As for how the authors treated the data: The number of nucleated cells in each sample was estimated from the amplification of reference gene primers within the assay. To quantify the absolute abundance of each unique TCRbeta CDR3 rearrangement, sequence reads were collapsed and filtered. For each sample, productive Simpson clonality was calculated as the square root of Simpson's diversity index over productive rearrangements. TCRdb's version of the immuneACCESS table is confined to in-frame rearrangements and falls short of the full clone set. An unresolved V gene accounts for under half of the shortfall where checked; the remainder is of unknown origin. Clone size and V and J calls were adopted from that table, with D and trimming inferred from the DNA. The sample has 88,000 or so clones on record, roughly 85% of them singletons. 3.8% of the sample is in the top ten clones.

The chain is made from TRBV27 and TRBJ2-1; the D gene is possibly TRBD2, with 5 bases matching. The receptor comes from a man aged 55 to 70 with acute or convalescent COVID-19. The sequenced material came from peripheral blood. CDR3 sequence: CASSQINPSRTRRGFEQFF. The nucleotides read TGTGCCAGCAGTCAGATCAACCCATCCAGAACCCGTCGGGGTTTTGAGCAGTTCTTC.